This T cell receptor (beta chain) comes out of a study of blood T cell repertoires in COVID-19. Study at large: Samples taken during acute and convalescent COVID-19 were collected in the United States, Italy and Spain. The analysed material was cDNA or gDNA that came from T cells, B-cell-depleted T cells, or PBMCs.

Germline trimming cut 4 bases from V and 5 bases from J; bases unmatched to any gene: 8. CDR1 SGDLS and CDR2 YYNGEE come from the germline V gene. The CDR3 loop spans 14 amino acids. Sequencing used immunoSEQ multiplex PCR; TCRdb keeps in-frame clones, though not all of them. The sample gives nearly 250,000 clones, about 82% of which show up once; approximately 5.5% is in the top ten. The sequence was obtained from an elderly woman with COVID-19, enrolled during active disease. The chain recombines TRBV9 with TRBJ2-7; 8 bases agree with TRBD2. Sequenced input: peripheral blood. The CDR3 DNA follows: TGTGCCAGCAGCCCGGGGGGGAGGAAACACGAGCAGTACTTC. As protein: CASSPGGRKHEQYF.